A selection of T cell receptor beta chains follows, all from one sample in a study of beta chain features in type 1 diabetes. Clones were read by immunoSEQ multiplex PCR, and TCRdb kept only the in-frame ones, dropping some. Of hundreds of thousands of clones detected, under 20% appear once; the ten largest clones hold around 0.02%. Sequenced input: naive CD4+ T cells from blood. These receptors were obtained from a young woman in good health. CDR3s include the opening cysteine and the closing phenylalanine or tryptophan. D genes are given only for firm matches. Some rows mark clone size as missing; the rest say once, few, many or name a class of expanded clone.

J gene: TRBJ2-7; clone size: NA; D gene: NA; V gene: TRBV27; CDR3 DNA: TGTGCCAGCAGTTTATCCACAGGGATGGGCAGACGCGAGCAGTACTTC; CDR3 protein: CASSLSTGMGRREQYF
J gene: TRBJ2-1; clone size: few; D gene: TRBD1; V gene: TRBV18; CDR3 DNA: TGTGCCAGCTCACGAGGGGACAGGGGAGAGGGTGAGCAGTTCTTC; CDR3 protein: CASSRGDRGEGEQFF
J gene: TRBJ2-1; clone size: many; D gene: NA; V gene: TRBV10-3; CDR3 DNA: TGTGCCATCAGTGAGTCGGTAAGCGGCAGCTCCTACAATGAGCAGTTCTTC; CDR3 protein: CAISESVSGSSYNEQFF
J gene: TRBJ1-2; clone size: few; D gene: NA; V gene: TRBV28; CDR3 DNA: TGTGCCAGCAAGTGGGGATATGGCTACACCTTC; CDR3 protein: CASKWGYGYTF
J gene: TRBJ2-1; clone size: few; D gene: NA; V gene: TRBV7-2; CDR3 DNA: TGTGCCAGCAGCTTAGCTAGCTCCTCCTACAATGAGCAGTTCTTC; CDR3 protein: CASSLASSSYNEQFF
J gene: TRBJ1-5; clone size: NA; D gene: TRBD1; V gene: TRBV19; CDR3 DNA: TGTGCCAGTAGTGCGACAGGGGGCAATCAGCCCCAGCATTTT; CDR3 protein: CASSATGGNQPQHF
J gene: TRBJ1-1; clone size: NA; D gene: NA; V gene: TRBV18; CDR3 DNA: TGTGCCAGCTCACCAGGTAACAACCGGAACACTGAAGCTTTCTTT; CDR3 protein: CASSPGNNRNTEAFF
J gene: TRBJ2-7; clone size: NA; D gene: TRBD1; V gene: TRBV18; CDR3 DNA: TGTGCCAGCTCTAAAGGACAGGCCCAATCCTACGAGCAGTACTTC; CDR3 protein: CASSKGQAQSYEQYF
J gene: TRBJ2-5; clone size: few; D gene: NA; V gene: TRBV18; CDR3 DNA: TGTGCCAGCTCACCTGGATTCCAAGAGACCCAGTACTTC; CDR3 protein: CASSPGFQETQYF
J gene: TRBJ2-7; clone size: NA; D gene: NA; V gene: TRBV4-3; CDR3 DNA: TGCGCCAGCAGCCAAGATGACAGACACTACGAGCAGTACTTC; CDR3 protein: CASSQDDRHYEQYF
J gene: TRBJ2-7; clone size: few; D gene: TRBD2; V gene: TRBV7-9; CDR3 DNA: TGTGCCAGCAGCGGTGGGTATACTAGCGGGAGTTACGAGCAGTACTTC; CDR3 protein: CASSGGYTSGSYEQYF
J gene: TRBJ1-1; clone size: NA; D gene: TRBD1; V gene: TRBV20-1; CDR3 DNA: TGCAGTGCTAGGGGACAGACTGAAGCTTTCTTT; CDR3 protein: CSARGQTEAFF
J gene: TRBJ2-1; clone size: NA; D gene: TRBD1; V gene: TRBV5-1; CDR3 DNA: TGCGCCAGCAGCTTGGGGCAGGGGGTCAATGAGCAGTTCTTC; CDR3 protein: CASSLGQGVNEQFF
J gene: TRBJ2-1; clone size: few; D gene: NA; V gene: TRBV10-3; CDR3 DNA: TGTGCCATCAGTGAGTCATCTCCGTTTGATGAGCAGTTCTTC; CDR3 protein: CAISESSPFDEQFF
J gene: TRBJ2-1; clone size: few; D gene: NA; V gene: TRBV7-3; CDR3 DNA: TGTGCCAGCAGCTTAGAAGGGACTTTCTACAATGAGCAGTTCTTC; CDR3 protein: CASSLEGTFYNEQFF
J gene: TRBJ2-7; clone size: few; D gene: NA; V gene: TRBV7-9; CDR3 DNA: TGTGCCAGCAGCTTATCAAATGGGGGTCACGAGCAGTACTTC; CDR3 protein: CASSLSNGGHEQYF
J gene: TRBJ2-7; clone size: few; D gene: TRBD2; V gene: TRBV7-2; CDR3 DNA: TGTGCCAGCAGCTTCATAGCGTCGGTAGCGGGAGTCCACGAGCAGTACTTC; CDR3 protein: CASSFIASVAGVHEQYF